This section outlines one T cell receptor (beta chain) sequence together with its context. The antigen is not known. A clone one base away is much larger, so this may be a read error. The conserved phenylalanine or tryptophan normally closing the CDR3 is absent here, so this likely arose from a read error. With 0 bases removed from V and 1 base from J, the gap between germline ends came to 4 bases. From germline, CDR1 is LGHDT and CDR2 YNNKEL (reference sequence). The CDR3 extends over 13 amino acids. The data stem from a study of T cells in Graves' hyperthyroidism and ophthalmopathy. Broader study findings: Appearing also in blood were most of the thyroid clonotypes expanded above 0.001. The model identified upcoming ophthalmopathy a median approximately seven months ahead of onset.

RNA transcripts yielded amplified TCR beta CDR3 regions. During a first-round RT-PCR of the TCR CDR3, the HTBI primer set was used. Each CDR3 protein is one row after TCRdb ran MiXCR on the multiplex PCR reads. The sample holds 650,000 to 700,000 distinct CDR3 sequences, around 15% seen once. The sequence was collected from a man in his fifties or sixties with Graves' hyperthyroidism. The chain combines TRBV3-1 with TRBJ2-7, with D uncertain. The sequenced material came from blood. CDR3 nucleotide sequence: TGTGCCAGCAGCCAAGATTCGTCCTACGAGCAGTACTTA. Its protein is CASSQDSSYEQYL.